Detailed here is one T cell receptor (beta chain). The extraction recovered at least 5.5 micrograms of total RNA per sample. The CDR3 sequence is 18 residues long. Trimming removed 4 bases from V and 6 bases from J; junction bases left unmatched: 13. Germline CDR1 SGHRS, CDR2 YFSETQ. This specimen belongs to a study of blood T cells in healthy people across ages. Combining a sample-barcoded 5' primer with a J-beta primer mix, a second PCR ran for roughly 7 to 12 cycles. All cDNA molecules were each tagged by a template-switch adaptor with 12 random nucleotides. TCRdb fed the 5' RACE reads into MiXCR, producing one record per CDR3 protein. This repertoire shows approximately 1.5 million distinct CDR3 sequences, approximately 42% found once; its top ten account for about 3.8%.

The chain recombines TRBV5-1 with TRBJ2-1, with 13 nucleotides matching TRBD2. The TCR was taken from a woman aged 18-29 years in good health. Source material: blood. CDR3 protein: CASSLGLAGDDPPNEQFF. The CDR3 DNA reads TGCGCCAGCAGCCTAGGACTAGCGGGGGACGACCCCCCCAATGAGCAGTTCTTC.